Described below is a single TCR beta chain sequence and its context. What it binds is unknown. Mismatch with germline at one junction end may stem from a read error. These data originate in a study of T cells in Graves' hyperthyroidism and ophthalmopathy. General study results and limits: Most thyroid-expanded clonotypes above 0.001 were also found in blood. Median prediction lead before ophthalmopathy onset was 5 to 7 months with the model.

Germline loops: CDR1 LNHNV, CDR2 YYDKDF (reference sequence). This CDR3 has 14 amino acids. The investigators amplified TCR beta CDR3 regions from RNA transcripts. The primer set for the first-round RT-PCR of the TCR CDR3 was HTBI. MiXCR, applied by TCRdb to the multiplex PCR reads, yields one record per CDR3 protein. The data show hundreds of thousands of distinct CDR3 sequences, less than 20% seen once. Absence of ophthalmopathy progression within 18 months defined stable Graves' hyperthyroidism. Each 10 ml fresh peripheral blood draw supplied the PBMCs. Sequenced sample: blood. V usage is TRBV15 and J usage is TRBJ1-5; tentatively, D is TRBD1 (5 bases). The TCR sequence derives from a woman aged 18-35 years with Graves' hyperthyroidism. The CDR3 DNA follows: TGTGCCACCAGCAGAGGAGGGGTCAATCAGTCCCAGCATTTT. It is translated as CATSRGGVNQSQHF.